This T cell receptor (beta chain) emerged from a study of human T cells and chemical hapten exposure. Overall study context: 2% DPC was applied to approximately 2 cm by approximately 2 cm of upper inner arm skin for sensitization. Study-level points and caveats: The presence of alopecia in the donors means their immune response may differ from healthy people's.

V was shortened by 4 bases and J by 1 base, with 22 bases between the two germline ends. The CDR3 consists of 18 residues. Germline-derived CDR1 and CDR2 are MGHRA and YSYEKL. Using its own MiXCR run on the RACE reads, TCRdb lists one record per CDR3 protein. The sample has a few hundred thousand distinct CDR3 sequences; more than 5% are singletons. This clonotype was counted ten times or more. Antigen: not known. Indicated time point: patch test 2, 6 weeks after DPC sensitization. Stated treatment: therapeutic diphenylcyclopropenone sensitization with weekly scalp DPC. The chain joins TRBV4-1 to TRBJ1-1; no reliable D call. The sequencing used whole blood, collected in connection with sensitization to the hapten diphenylcyclopropenone (DPC). The receptor was derived from a woman between 18 and 30 years old with alopecia areata. Some clones in this sample may be carry-over from other donors' samples. CDR3 coding DNA: TGCGCCAGCAGCCTCTGGCGTGGGTCTCGGGTTCGGAACACTGAAGCTTTCTTT. Its translation: CASSLWRGSRVRNTEAFF.